This T cell receptor (beta chain) emerged from a study of early T cells in non-severe SARS-CoV-2 infection. Study information: Sequencing was performed on bulk RNA from unsorted whole blood, leaving chains unpaired. Broader study findings: In VDJdb matching, anti-spike CD8 responses were favored while private and CD4 specificities went missing.

cDNA molecules, individually, were tagged with unique molecular identifiers. TCRdb re-called the 5' RACE reads through MiXCR, storing one row per CDR3 protein. The sample has about 34,000 distinct CDR3 sequences; around 6% are singletons. The CDR3 is made up of 13 amino acids. Per germline, CDR1 SEHNR and CDR2 FQNEAQ (reference sequence). V dropped 5 bases and J dropped 7 bases, with 14 bases sitting between them. This clonotype was recorded many times. Antigen specificity is unknown. Sample: whole blood. The chain carries TRBV7-9 and TRBJ1-2, with D tentatively TRBD1 (5 bases). This receptor was taken from an adult who was a healthcare worker with PCR-confirmed SARS-CoV-2 infection or an uninfected control (not recorded which). CDR3 in amino acids: CASSPPRGSGYTF. The DNA for the CDR3 is TGTGCCAGCAGCCCCCCGAGGGGCAGTGGCTACACCTTC.